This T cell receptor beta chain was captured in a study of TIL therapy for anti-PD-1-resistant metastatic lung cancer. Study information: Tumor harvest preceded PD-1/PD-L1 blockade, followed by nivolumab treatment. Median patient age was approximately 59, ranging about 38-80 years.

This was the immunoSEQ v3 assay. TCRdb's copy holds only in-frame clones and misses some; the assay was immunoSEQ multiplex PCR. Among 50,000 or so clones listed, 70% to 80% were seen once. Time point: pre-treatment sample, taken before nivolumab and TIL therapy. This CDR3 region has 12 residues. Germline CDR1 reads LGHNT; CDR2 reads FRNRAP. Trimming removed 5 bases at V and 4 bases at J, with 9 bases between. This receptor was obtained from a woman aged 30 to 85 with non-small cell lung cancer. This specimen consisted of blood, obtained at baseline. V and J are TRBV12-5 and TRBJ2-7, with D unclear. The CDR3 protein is CASGMGLYEQYF. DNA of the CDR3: TGTGCTAGTGGTATGGGGTTGTACGAGCAGTACTTC.